The present TCR beta chain was sequenced within a study of human T cells and chemical hapten exposure. For the study at large: Upper inner arm skin measuring around 2 cm by around 2 cm received 2% DPC for sensitization. Study conclusions and caveats: With DPC sensitization, TCRs exceeding 1 in 1000 frequency showed no change. Significantly more large CDR3 similarity clusters were formed by expanded TCRs than by controls.

Regarding this clonotype: No antigen is known for it.

Documented time point: patch test 2, 6 weeks after DPC sensitization. Treatment in this sample: therapeutic diphenylcyclopropenone sensitization with weekly scalp DPC. The total RNA was obtained from whole blood that was not fractionated. Methods used by the authors: Individual samples carried between roughly 23,224 and 700,000 TCRs, with approximately 100,000 as the median. TCRdb ran MiXCR on the RACE reads and lists one entry per CDR3 protein. These V and J calls originate from TCRdb's pipeline instead of the authors' own analysis. The table has approximately 46,000 distinct CDR3 sequences, around a tenth seen once. The germline V gene has CDR1 GTSNPN and CDR2 SVGIG (reference sequence). CDR3 length: 14 amino acids. V was pared by 4 bases and J by 4 bases, with 7 bases of the junction left unmatched.

This rearrangement joins TRBV30 to TRBJ2-7, with TRBD2 identical over 10 bases. This TCR was recovered from a woman aged 25 to 39 with alopecia areata. Some clones in this sample may be carry-over from other donors' samples. This specimen consisted of whole blood, obtained in connection with sensitization to the hapten diphenylcyclopropenone (DPC). This CDR3 reads CAWNPSGGVYEQYF. CDR3 nucleotides: TGTGCCTGGAATCCTAGCGGGGGAGTGTACGAGCAGTACTTC.